This T cell receptor (beta chain) is drawn from a study of blood T cell repertoires in COVID-19. Overall study: Sample material is recorded as cDNA or gDNA derived from T cells, B-cell-depleted T cells, or PBMCs.

This table comes from immunoSEQ multiplex PCR, and its TCRdb copy is limited to in-frame clones, with some not included. The table has 95,000 to 150,000 clones, around 90% seen once. The length of the CDR3 is 14 residues. CDR1 GTSNPN and CDR2 SVGIG come from the germline V gene (reference sequence). V lost 1 base and J lost 6, with 15 bases in between. The rearrangement uses TRBV30 and TRBJ1-2, with a weak D call TRBD1 (5 bases). The sample taken for sequencing was peripheral blood. The receptor's source is a man aged 45-60 years with COVID-19, enrolled during active disease. The CDR3 nucleotides are TGTGCCTGGAGTGGGGGCAGGGCTGAAAATGGCTACACCTTC. Its protein is CAWSGGRAENGYTF.